This paragraph covers one T cell receptor (beta chain) sequence. Antigen: not known. The sample originates from a study of neoadjuvant anti-PD-1 for oral cavity cancer. CDR1 is MNHEY, CDR2 SVGAGI, per germline. The V gene lost 2 bases and the J gene lost 9 bases, with 11 bases spanning the gap. The CDR3 consists of 13 residues. The data were produced by immunoSEQ multiplex PCR, yet TCRdb's version contains in-frame clones alone and is incomplete. The data show 17,000 or so clones, about 68% seen once. General study results and limits: Treg/Th17 ratio rose with pretreatment blood and fell with post-treatment tumor TCRbeta clonality.

The chain links TRBV6-5 to TRBJ2-1, with D perhaps matching TRBD1 (5 bases). This TCR was recovered from a person aged 35 to 85 with oral cavity squamous cell carcinoma. The specimen was PBMCs, collected before nivolumab (anti-PD-1) treatment. The CDR3 nucleotides are TGTGCCAGCAGTTACAGGGGTGCCCTTGAGCAGTTCTTC. Protein sequence: CASSYRGALEQFF.